This T cell receptor (beta chain) comes out of a study of CD8 T cells in ankylosing spondylitis. The authors made TCR beta libraries by quantitative 5'-RACE with molecular barcodes. Each CDR3 protein is one row after TCRdb ran MiXCR on the 5' RACE reads. The sample includes some 130,000 distinct CDR3 sequences, 5.5% to 7.5% of them seen just once. Overall study results and limits: CD8+ cells made up the disease-linked clones, which were relatively rare in peripheral blood. There was reportedly significant enrichment of clones that were disease-linked in matched ankylosing spondylitis synovial fluid. Seemingly characteristic of ankylosing spondylitis blood was a TCR beta motif consisting of under 10 highly homologous variants.

The trim removed 5 bases at V and 4 bases at J, leaving 7 bases unmatched. The CDR3 contains 14 residues. The table lists this clonotype with many counts. The antigen remains unidentified. The receptor was derived from a female donor with ankylosing spondylitis or in good health (not recorded which). The chain combines TRBV12-3 or TRBV12-4 with TRBJ1-1; 7 bases line up with TRBD1. The specimen was blood, either unsorted or a sorted T cell fraction (not recorded which). The CDR3, as DNA: TGTGCCAGCAGTCCTCGACAGGGCGTCACTGAAGCTTTCTTT. This gives the protein CASSPRQGVTEAFF.